A selection of T cell receptor beta chains follows, all from one sample in a study of blood T cell repertoires in COVID-19. Sequencing used immunoSEQ multiplex PCR; TCRdb keeps in-frame clones, though not all of them. The data contain 90,000 to 150,000 clones, roughly 90% of them singletons. What was sequenced was peripheral blood. The source of these receptors is a man aged 70-80 years who had recovered from COVID-19. Both conserved end residues are part of each CDR3. D genes are given only for firm matches. Clone size is given for some rows only: seen once, a few or many times, or a class if the clone is expanded.

J	V	D	length	size	CDR3	DNA
TRBJ2-2	TRBV7-9	TRBD2	14	NA	CASSARGGAGELFF	TGTGCCAGCAGCGCCCGGGGGGGTGCCGGGGAGCTGTTTTTT
TRBJ1-2	TRBV7-2	NA	14	NA	CASSQQALNYGYTF	TGTGCCAGCAGCCAGCAGGCACTTAACTATGGCTACACCTTC
TRBJ2-2	TRBV11-2	TRBD2	17	NA	CASSLDGLAGLTGELFF	TGTGCCAGCAGCTTGGACGGACTAGCGGGACTCACCGGGGAGCTGTTTTTT
TRBJ2-2	TRBV4-1	NA	18	NA	CASSQESPGTSNTGELFF	TGCGCCAGCAGCCAAGAGTCGCCAGGGACTTCTAACACCGGGGAGCTGTTTTTT
TRBJ1-1	TRBV29-1	NA	13	NA	CSGVWGQVTEAFF	TGCAGCGGGGTGTGGGGGCAGGTCACTGAAGCTTTCTTT
TRBJ1-2	TRBV4-2	NA	14	NA	CASSQVNSDYGYTF	TGTGCCAGCAGCCAAGTAAACTCGGACTATGGCTACACCTTC
TRBJ2-6	TRBV3-1/TRBV3-2	NA	18	NA	CASSHVGGEGAGANVLTF	TGTGCCAGCAGCCATGTGGGGGGAGAAGGGGCTGGGGCCAACGTCCTGACTTTC
TRBJ2-1	TRBV5-3	TRBD2	20	few	CARSSNWGTSGSSSYNEQFF	TGTGCCAGAAGCTCAAATTGGGGGACTAGCGGGTCTTCCTCCTACAATGAGCAGTTCTTC
TRBJ2-1	TRBV2	TRBD2	16	NA	CASIPLGGLGYNEQFF	TGTGCCAGCATCCCGCTAGGGGGACTAGGGTACAATGAGCAGTTCTTC
TRBJ2-7	TRBV7-5	NA	16	NA	CVRSLGGDSCPYEQYF	TGTGTCAGAAGCTTAGGGGGGGACAGTTGCCCCTACGAGCAGTACTTC
TRBJ1-2	TRBV6-5	NA	14	many	CASSSTGANYGYTF	TGTGCCAGCAGTTCGACAGGAGCTAACTATGGCTACACCTTC
TRBJ2-7	TRBV4-2	TRBD2	17	NA	CASSQAVAGEGSYEQYF	TGTGCCAGCAGCCAAGCTGTAGCGGGAGAGGGATCCTACGAGCAGTACTTC
TRBJ2-3	TRBV5-1	NA	17	NA	CASSLGPESGVTDTQYF	TGCGCCAGCAGCTTAGGGCCCGAGAGCGGTGTCACAGATACGCAGTATTTT
TRBJ1-3	TRBV5-1	NA	16	NA	CASSLYPSAGGNTIYF	TGCGCCAGCAGCTTGTACCCATCGGCGGGTGGAAACACCATATATTTT
TRBJ2-1	TRBV19	NA	14	NA	CASSAGRQTNSLFF	TGTGCCAGTAGTGCCGGCCGCCAGACTAATTCCCTGTTCTTC
TRBJ2-7	TRBV6-5	TRBD2	14	once	CATGLAGGPYEQYF	TGTGCCACGGGACTAGCGGGGGGGCCCTACGAGCAGTACTTC
TRBJ2-3	TRBV9	TRBD2	16	NA	CASSVRSSGGTDTQYF	TGTGCCAGCAGCGTAAGGTCTAGCGGGGGTACAGATACGCAGTATTTT
TRBJ2-7	TRBV18	TRBD2	16	NA	CASSPSLAESYYEQYF	TGTGCCAGCTCACCCTCACTAGCGGAGTCCTACTACGAGCAGTACTTC
TRBJ1-1	TRBV10-3	TRBD1	15	NA	CAISESRGMNTEAFF	TGTGCCATCAGTGAGTCCAGGGGGATGAACACTGAAGCTTTCTTT
TRBJ2-1	TRBV9	TRBD2	16	NA	CASSVGGGSSYNEQFF	TGTGCCAGCAGCGTAGGTGGCGGGAGCTCCTACAATGAGCAGTTCTTC
TRBJ1-4	TRBV5-1	NA	13	NA	CASSAATNEKLFF	TGCGCCAGCAGCGCAGCAACTAATGAAAAACTGTTTTTT
TRBJ2-7	TRBV5-5	TRBD1	14	NA	CASSIRTGSYEQYF	TGTGCCAGCAGCATCAGGACAGGGTCCTACGAGCAGTACTTC
TRBJ2-7	TRBV7-2	NA	14	NA	CASSLRNSGYEQYF	TGTGCCAGCAGCTTAAGGAATAGCGGCTACGAGCAGTACTTC
TRBJ2-6	TRBV15	NA	17	NA	CATSRDPRRTGANVLTF	TGTGCCACCAGCAGAGATCCTCGTAGAACCGGGGCCAACGTCCTGACTTTC
TRBJ2-1	TRBV6-4	TRBD2	15	NA	CASSGLAGGYNEQFF	TGTGCCAGCAGTGGACTAGCGGGAGGTTACAATGAGCAGTTCTTC
TRBJ2-5	TRBV3-1/TRBV3-2	NA	13	NA	CASSQFGQETQYF	TGTGCCAGCAGCCAATTCGGTCAAGAGACCCAGTACTTC
TRBJ1-6	TRBV28	NA	17	NA	CASREVLTSSYNSPLHF	TGTGCCAGCAGGGAAGTTTTGACAAGCTCCTATAATTCACCCCTCCACTTT
TRBJ2-7	TRBV6-1	TRBD2	17	NA	CASSEAGAPGLVYEQYF	TGTGCCAGCAGTGAAGCCGGTGCACCGGGACTAGTCTACGAGCAGTACTTC
TRBJ1-1	TRBV7-2	NA	15	NA	CASSLAYGFSTEAFF	TGTGCCAGCAGCTTAGCTTACGGGTTTAGCACTGAAGCTTTCTTT
TRBJ2-5	TRBV5-1	TRBD1	15	once	CASSSVTGAQETQYF	TGCGCCAGCAGCTCGGTTACAGGGGCCCAAGAGACCCAGTACTTC
TRBJ2-1	TRBV19	TRBD2	16	NA	CASSISGTSGGGEQFF	TGTGCCAGTAGTATAAGTGGGACTAGCGGGGGGGGTGAGCAGTTCTTC
TRBJ1-6	TRBV10-1	TRBD1	15	NA	CASPDRVCYNSPLHF	TGCGCCAGTCCGGACAGGGTTTGTTATAATTCACCCCTCCACTTT
TRBJ2-1	TRBV9	NA	15	NA	CASSAFSGSYNEQFF	TGTGCCAGCAGCGCTTTTAGCGGCTCCTACAATGAGCAGTTCTTC
TRBJ1-2	TRBV11-2	NA	14	NA	CASSLGPGNYGYTF	TGTGCCAGCAGCTTAGGTCCAGGGAACTATGGCTACACCTTC
TRBJ1-2	TRBV28	NA	13	NA	CASSTRQNYGYTF	TGTGCCAGCAGTACACGACAGAACTATGGCTACACCTTC
TRBJ1-5	TRBV6-1	NA	13	NA	CASSTGSNQPQHF	TGTGCCAGCAGTACAGGGAGCAATCAGCCCCAGCATTTT
TRBJ2-1	TRBV4-1	NA	14	once	CASSQGPPGDGQFF	TGCGCCAGCAGCCAAGGGCCGCCAGGGGACGGGCAGTTCTTC
TRBJ2-2	TRBV5-1	NA	14	NA	CASSLAQGAGELFF	TGCGCCAGCAGCTTGGCACAGGGTGCCGGGGAGCTGTTTTTT
TRBJ2-6	TRBV4-2	NA	19	NA	CASSQGIRPRVAGANVLTF	TGTGCCAGCAGCCAAGGTATCAGACCCCGGGTGGCAGGGGCCAACGTCCTGACTTTC
TRBJ2-2	TRBV11-2	TRBD2	15	NA	CASRPQREWAGELFF	TGTGCCAGCAGACCACAGCGGGAGTGGGCCGGGGAGCTGTTTTTT